One sample yielded the 3 T cell receptor beta chains listed below, sequenced in a study of blood T cell repertoires in COVID-19. The repertoire was sequenced with immunoSEQ multiplex PCR; TCRdb's copy has only in-frame clones and lacks some. The sample has approximately 140,000 clones, 75% to 85% seen once. Source material: peripheral blood. The receptors originated from a man in his 60s with active or convalescent COVID-19.

V usage is TRBV27 and J usage is TRBJ1-5; 9 nucleotides match TRBD1. The CDR3 has 21 amino acids. CDR1 MNHEY and CDR2 SMNVEV come from the germline V gene (reference sequence). The ends lost 3 bases at V and 0 bases at J; junction bases unmatched: 18. The CDR3 sequence is CASSLHGRGQGLLYSNQPQHF. The CDR3 DNA is TGTGCCAGCAGTTTGCACGGGAGGGGACAGGGATTGCTTTATAGCAATCAGCCCCAGCATTTT.

The chain joins TRBV3-1 (or the pseudogene TRBV3-2) to TRBJ2-7; D not certain. The germline gives CDR1 LGHDT, CDR2 YNNKEL (reference sequence). The V gene lost 1 base and the J gene lost 5 bases, with 9 bases spanning the gap. This CDR3 contains 13 residues. The CDR3 sequence is CASSQAGLDEQYF. As DNA, the CDR3 is TGTGCCAGCAGCCAAGCTGGCTTGGACGAGCAGTACTTC.

This sequence joins TRBV7-2 and TRBJ1-1, with D perhaps TRBD1 (5 bases). This CDR3 has 15 residues. Between the trimmed V and J ends, which lost 5 bases and 4 bases, there was a span of 17 bases. In germline, CDR1 is SGHTA, CDR2 FQGNSA. The CDR3 DNA reads as TGTGCCAGCAGCCCCGGGGGGAGCGGGGCCACTGAAGCTTTCTTT. As protein: CASSPGGSGATEAFF.